The source of this TCR beta chain is a study of blood T cell repertoires in COVID-19. Study-level information: There were acute and convalescent COVID-19 samples, and they came from the United States, Italy and Spain. PBMCs, B-cell-depleted T cells, or T cells provided the cDNA or gDNA that made up the material.

In the original workflow: The authors estimated nucleated cell counts from reference gene primer amplification. Measured with immunoSEQ multiplex PCR; TCRdb has only the in-frame clones, and not every one. The V and J calls and clone size are taken from that table; D and trimming were inferred from the DNA. The data hold under 150,000 clones, with over 65% observed a single time. V was cut by 6 bases and J by 7 bases, with 15 bases left in between. The germline CDR1 and CDR2 sequences are MDHEN and SYDVKM. The CDR3 has 13 residues. The receptor was derived from a woman of 80 years or more with active or convalescent COVID-19. This chain connects TRBV28 to TRBJ1-2; the D gene is possibly TRBD1 (6 bases). Sequences were obtained from peripheral blood. The CDR3 coding sequence is TGTGCCAGCAGGGACAGCCTTCTGGGTGGCTACACCTTC. It encodes CASRDSLLGGYTF.